A selection of T cell receptor beta chains follows, all from one sample in a study of sequential checkpoint blockade in melanoma. Method: immunoSEQ multiplex PCR; TCRdb's copy keeps in-frame clones and lacks some. Of 4,900 or so clones in the sample, about 35% are singletons; the top ten hold 9.5% to 15%. Source: tumor tissue (inferred from file names), taken from a patient given nivolumab and ipilimumab in sequence. Source of these receptors: a human donor with melanoma. Each CDR3 is given with its conserved first and last residue. The order of the fields is J gene, clone size, V gene, D gene, CDR3 DNA, CDR3 protein. A D gene is named only where the DNA matches it firmly. Size tells how often a clone was seen (once, few, many) or the class of an expanded clone, and some rows leave it out.

TRBJ2-3	NA	TRBV18	TRBD2	TGTGCCAGCTCACCACCGGGGGGGGGCACAGATACGCAGTATTTT	CASSPPGGGTDTQYF
TRBJ1-1	NA	TRBV11-3	NA	TGTGCCAGCAAGTCGCCCGGGAAGAACACTGAAGCTTTCTTT	CASKSPGKNTEAFF
TRBJ2-7	few	TRBV9	NA	TGTGCCAGCGCGACGGGGCCCCCCTACGAGCAGTACTTC	CASATGPPYEQYF
TRBJ1-1	NA	TRBV19	TRBD1	TGTGCCAGTAAAATTGGGGACAGGCACATGAACACTGAAGCTTTCTTT	CASKIGDRHMNTEAFF
TRBJ2-3	medium-sized	TRBV11-3	NA	TGTGCCAGCAGCTTACCAGGGCGGGGAGATACGCAGTATTTT	CASSLPGRGDTQYF
TRBJ1-3	NA	TRBV5-1	TRBD1	TGCGCCAGCAGCACGGGACAGCCTGGAAACACCATATATTTT	CASSTGQPGNTIYF
TRBJ1-5	NA	TRBV28	NA	TGTGCCAGCAGTTTATCGGTCTCCAATCAGCCCCAGCATTTT	CASSLSVSNQPQHF
TRBJ1-6	NA	TRBV6-8	NA	TGTGCCAGCAGTCCTGGGTCGGAGAGCTCCTATAATTCACCCCTCCACTTT	CASSPGSESSYNSPLHF
TRBJ2-2	large	TRBV6-7	TRBD1	TGTGCCGCCCAGACAGGGGGAGAGCTGTTTTTT	CAAQTGGELFF
TRBJ2-1	medium-sized	TRBV9	NA	TGTGCCAGCAGCGGAACCGGGACCCTAGGACACAATGAGCAGTTCTTC	CASSGTGTLGHNEQFF
TRBJ1-4	few	TRBV19	TRBD1	TGTGCCAGCCACAGGGGTAGGAATGAAAAACTGTTTTTT	CASHRGRNEKLFF
TRBJ1-2	once	TRBV14	NA	TGTGCCAGCACGGTAGGGCATTTTTCAGAGACACATGGCTACACCTTC	CASTVGHFSETHGYTF
TRBJ2-3	NA	TRBV29-1	TRBD1	TGCAGCGGGGGAGGGACAGGGGGCACAGATACGCAGTATTTT	CSGGGTGGTDTQYF
TRBJ2-3	NA	TRBV28	NA	TGTGCCGGCGCCCGATCCGTCAGCGGAGATACGCAGTATTTT	CAGARSVSGDTQYF
TRBJ1-5	NA	TRBV15	NA	TGTGCCACCCGTATTGGAGATGGTGGCCAGCCCCAGCATTTT	CATRIGDGGQPQHF
TRBJ1-1	NA	TRBV2	NA	TGTGCCAGCAGACAGGGTAACACTGAAGCTTTCTTT	CASRQGNTEAFF
TRBJ2-1	NA	TRBV19	TRBD2	TGTGCCAGTAGCCTTAGTCTAGCGGGGGGATCCTACAATGAGCAGTTCTTC	CASSLSLAGGSYNEQFF
TRBJ1-2	few	TRBV6-1	NA	TGTGCCAGCAGTGAAGCTTACCTAAGCTATGGCTACACCTTC	CASSEAYLSYGYTF
TRBJ1-1	few	TRBV4-1	NA	TGCGCCAGCAGCCCTGAGGGTATGAACACTGAAGCTTTCTTT	CASSPEGMNTEAFF
TRBJ2-5	NA	TRBV16	NA	TGTGCCAGCAGCCAATCAAGGCAGGGCGTGTCAGAGACCCAGTACTTC	CASSQSRQGVSETQYF
TRBJ2-2	NA	TRBV19	NA	TGTGCCAGTAGTATCTCGAGGGAGGCCGGGGAGCTGTTTTTT	CASSISREAGELFF
TRBJ2-5	NA	TRBV6-8	NA	TGTGCCATCAGCGGACCCCAAGAGACCCAGTACTTC	CAISGPQETQYF
TRBJ2-7	few	TRBV7-2	TRBD1	TGTGCCAGCAGTAAGAGACCGGGACAGTCCTACGAGCAGTACTTC	CASSKRPGQSYEQYF
TRBJ1-4	NA	TRBV28	NA	TGTGCCAGCAGGGCGATCTCTAATGAAAAACTGTTTTTT	CASRAISNEKLFF
TRBJ1-6	NA	TRBV4-1	NA	TGCGCCAGCAGCCAGGGTGGAATAGACAGGCAGGTCCTCCACTTT	CASSQGGIDRQVLHF
TRBJ1-1	few	TRBV30	NA	TGTGCCTGGAGTGTACAAGTCTGGAACACTGAAGCTTTCTTT	CAWSVQVWNTEAFF
TRBJ1-6	NA	TRBV18	NA	TGTGCCAGCTCACCGGGCCAGGGGAATTCACCCCTCCACTTT	CASSPGQGNSPLHF
TRBJ2-5	NA	TRBV10-2	NA	TGCGCCAGCGGGAGGGGGCGGGAGACCCAGTACTTC	CASGRGRETQYF
TRBJ2-7	NA	TRBV10-3	NA	TGTGCCATCAGTGAGTGGCGAGCTGTGGGGCTACATTACGAGCAGTACTTC	CAISEWRAVGLHYEQYF
TRBJ2-1	medium-sized	TRBV9	TRBD2	TGTGCCAGCAGCCCCGGACTAGGTCTCAATGAGCAGTTCTTC	CASSPGLGLNEQFF
TRBJ2-3	NA	TRBV11-3	NA	TGTGCCAGCAGCTTGACCAGGGCCGCAGATACGCAGTATTTT	CASSLTRAADTQYF
TRBJ1-1	NA	TRBV11-3	TRBD1	TGTGCCAGCAGCTTAGATCGGACAGGGGGTAGGGAAGCTTTCTTT	CASSLDRTGGREAFF
TRBJ1-1	few	TRBV7-5	NA	TGTGCCAGCAGCTTAGTAGGGTCGAACACTGAAGCTTTCTTT	CASSLVGSNTEAFF
TRBJ1-1	few	TRBV19	NA	TGTGCCAGTAGTTTTAAACAGGGGAACACTGAAGCTTTCTTT	CASSFKQGNTEAFF
TRBJ2-1	few	TRBV11-3	NA	TGTGCCAGCAGCTTCGTGGCGGGATCTTACAATGAGCAGTTCTTC	CASSFVAGSYNEQFF
TRBJ1-2	NA	TRBV5-1	NA	TGCGCCAGCAGCTTGGAAGCAGCGGTCTATGGCTACACCTTC	CASSLEAAVYGYTF
TRBJ2-5	medium-sized	TRBV11-3	TRBD1	TGTGCCAGCAGCTTAGAAGGGACAGTAAGCCAAGAGACCCAGTACTTC	CASSLEGTVSQETQYF
TRBJ2-3	NA	TRBV19	TRBD1	TGTGCCAGTAGACGAGACAGGGGAGATACGCAGTATTTT	CASRRDRGDTQYF
TRBJ1-1	NA	TRBV19	TRBD1	TGTGCCAGTAGTGCTATCGGGACAGGGGGCACTGAAGCTTTCTTT	CASSAIGTGGTEAFF
TRBJ2-3	few	TRBV6-8	NA	TGTGCCATCTCCTCGAGGACAGATACGCAGTATTTT	CAISSRTDTQYF
TRBJ2-3	NA	TRBV6-8	TRBD2	TGTGCCAGCGGGCTAGCGGGGGATAGCACAGATACGCAGTATTTT	CASGLAGDSTDTQYF
TRBJ1-6	few	TRBV19	TRBD1	TGTGCCAGTACCGCCGCACAGGGGTGGAATTCACCCCTCCACTTT	CASTAAQGWNSPLHF
TRBJ2-1	NA	TRBV29-1	NA	TGCAGCGTCGGTGGGGGTGGGGGACACAATGAGCAGTTCTTC	CSVGGGGGHNEQFF
TRBJ1-6	NA	TRBV11-3	NA	TGTGCCAGCAGCCTGGGAGGCTATAATTCACCCCTCCACTTT	CASSLGGYNSPLHF
TRBJ2-5	NA	TRBV19	TRBD2	TGTGCCAGTAGTTTCATCCTAGCGGACCAAGAGACCCAGTACTTC	CASSFILADQETQYF
TRBJ1-2	NA	TRBV19	TRBD1	TGTGCCAGTAGTATAGAGGGACAGCGGGCCTACACCTTC	CASSIEGQRAYTF
TRBJ2-7	NA	TRBV14	NA	TGTGCCAGCAGCCAAGAAGGGCCTCGCCGGTACTTC	CASSQEGPRRYF
TRBJ2-2	medium-sized	TRBV14	NA	TGTGCCAGCAGCCAAGAGGCGGGGGCGCGGGCCGGGGAGCTGTTTTTT	CASSQEAGARAGELFF
TRBJ2-3	many	TRBV11-3	NA	TGTGCCAGCAGCCCCTCACAAGTCACAGATACGCAGTATTTT	CASSPSQVTDTQYF
TRBJ1-1	few	TRBV18	NA	TGTGCCAGCTCACCAATTAGTCGTCAATCAGGGAATACTGAAGCTTTCTTT	CASSPISRQSGNTEAFF
TRBJ2-1	few	TRBV6-8	NA	TGTGCCAGCAGTGATGTACAGGGAACTGAGCAGTTCTTC	CASSDVQGTEQFF
TRBJ2-3	NA	TRBV28	NA	TGTGCCAGCAGTTCAGTAGAGAATACGCAGTATTTT	CASSSVENTQYF
TRBJ1-5	NA	TRBV30	TRBD1	TGTGCCTGGAGCGGGGACAGCTCATGGGGCAATCAGCCCCAGCATTTT	CAWSGDSSWGNQPQHF